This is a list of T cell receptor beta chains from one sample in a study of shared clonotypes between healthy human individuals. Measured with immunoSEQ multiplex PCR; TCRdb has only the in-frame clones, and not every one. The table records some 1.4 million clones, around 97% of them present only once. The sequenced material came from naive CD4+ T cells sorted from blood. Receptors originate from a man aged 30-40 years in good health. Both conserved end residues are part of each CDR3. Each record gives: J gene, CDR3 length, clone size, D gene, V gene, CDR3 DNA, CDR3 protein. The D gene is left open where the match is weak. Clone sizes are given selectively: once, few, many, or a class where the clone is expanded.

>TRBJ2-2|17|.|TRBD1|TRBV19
TGTGCCAGTAGTAAAGATTGGACAGGGCTAAACACCGGGGAGCTGTTTTTT
CASSKDWTGLNTGELFF
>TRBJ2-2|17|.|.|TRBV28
TGTGCCAGCAGTTTATTGGGAGTAGGATCATACACCGGGGAGCTGTTTTTT
CASSLLGVGSYTGELFF
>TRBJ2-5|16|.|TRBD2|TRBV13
TGTGCCAGCAGCCCCCGAAGAGCGGGAGGAGGAGAGACCCAGTACTTC
CASSPRRAGGGETQYF
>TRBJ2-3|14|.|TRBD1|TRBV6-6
TGTGCCAGCAGGCACCGGGACAGGGCCGATACGCAGTATTTT
CASRHRDRADTQYF
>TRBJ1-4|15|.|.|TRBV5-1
TGCGCCAGCAGCACCCAGGGGTTCACTAATGAAAAACTGTTTTTT
CASSTQGFTNEKLFF
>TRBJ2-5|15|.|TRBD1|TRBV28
TGTCAGACCCGGCGGACAGGGGGTTTGAGGGAGACCCAGTACTTC
CQTRRTGGLRETQYF
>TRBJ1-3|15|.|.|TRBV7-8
TGTGCCAGCAGCCCTTCCCTCTCTTCGGGAAACACCATATATTTT
CASSPSLSSGNTIYF
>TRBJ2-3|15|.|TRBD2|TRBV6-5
TGTGCCAGCAGTCCACTAGCGTCTAGCACAGATACGCAGTATTTT
CASSPLASSTDTQYF
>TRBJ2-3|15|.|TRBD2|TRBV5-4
TGTGCCAGCAGCTTAGCGGGGGCTAGCACAGATACGCAGTATTTT
CASSLAGASTDTQYF
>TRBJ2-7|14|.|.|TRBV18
TGTGCCAGCTCACCGATCAGAAGCTACGACGAGCAGTACTTC
CASSPIRSYDEQYF
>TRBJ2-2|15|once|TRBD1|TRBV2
TGTGCCAGCAGAGAATGGGACAGGGGCACCGGGGAGCTGTTTTTT
CASREWDRGTGELFF
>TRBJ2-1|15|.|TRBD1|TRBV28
TGTGCCAGCAGTTTAGTACAGGGGGATTACAATGAGCAGTTCTTC
CASSLVQGDYNEQFF
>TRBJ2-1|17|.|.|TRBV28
TGTGCCAGCAGTCCCCTTGGGGGATCACGGATCTCCAATGAGCAGTTCTTC
CASSPLGGSRISNEQFF
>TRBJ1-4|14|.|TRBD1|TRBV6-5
TGTGCCAGCAGGAGGGACAGGGTTAATGAAAAACTGTTTTTT
CASRRDRVNEKLFF
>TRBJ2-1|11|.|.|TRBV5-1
TGCGCCAGCAGCTTGGCGCATGAGCAGTTCTTC
CASSLAHEQFF
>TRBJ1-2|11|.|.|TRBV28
TGTGCCACCCTCCTTCCTGGTGGCTACACCTTC
CATLLPGGYTF
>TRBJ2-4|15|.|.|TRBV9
TGTGCCAGCAGCACCAGAGCCGGGGCAAGGGACATTCAGTACTTC
CASSTRAGARDIQYF
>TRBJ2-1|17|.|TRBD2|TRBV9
TGTGCCAGCAGCGTAGTTTTCGGGAGGGCCTGGTACAATGAGCAGTTCTTC
CASSVVFGRAWYNEQFF
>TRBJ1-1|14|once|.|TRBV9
TGTGCCAGCAGCGTGGCGGGTTGGGACACTGAAGCTTTCTTT
CASSVAGWDTEAFF
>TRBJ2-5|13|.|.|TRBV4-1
TGCGCCAGCAGCCAAGGCATTAGGGAGACCCAGTACTTC
CASSQGIRETQYF
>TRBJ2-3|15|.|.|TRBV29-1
TGCAGCGTTGAAGGGGACCCTTACAGCACAGATACGCAGTATTTT
CSVEGDPYSTDTQYF
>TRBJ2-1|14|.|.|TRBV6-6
TGTGCCAGCAGTTACTCTGCCAGAAACAATGAGCAGTTCTTC
CASSYSARNNEQFF
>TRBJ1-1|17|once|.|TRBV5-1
TGCGCCAGCAGCTTGCAAGGTAGCCGGGCAGGGAACACTGAAGCTTTCTTT
CASSLQGSRAGNTEAFF
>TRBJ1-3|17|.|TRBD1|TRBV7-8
TGTGCCAGCAGCTTCGTGGACAGGGGGCCATCTGGAAACACCATATATTTT
CASSFVDRGPSGNTIYF
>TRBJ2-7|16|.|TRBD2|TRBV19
TGTGCCAGTAGTACCAGGACTAGCGGGGCCTCCTACGAGCAGTACTTC
CASSTRTSGASYEQYF
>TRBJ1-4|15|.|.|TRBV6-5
TGTGCCAGCAGACCTCGAGGGGGGACTAATGAAAAACTGTTTTTT
CASRPRGGTNEKLFF
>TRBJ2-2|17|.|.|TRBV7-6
TGTGCCAGCAGCTCTACCCGGGGGAGCATAAACACCGGGGAGCTGTTTTTT
CASSSTRGSINTGELFF
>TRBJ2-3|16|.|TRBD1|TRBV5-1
TGCGCCAGCAGAAGTTGGGGACAGGGAGGGGCAGATACGCAGTATTTT
CASRSWGQGGADTQYF
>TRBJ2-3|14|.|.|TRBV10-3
TGTGCCATCAGTGTTCCGGAAGTATCAGATACGCAGTATTTT
CAISVPEVSDTQYF
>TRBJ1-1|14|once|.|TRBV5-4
TGTGCCAGCAGCCCAGGTGGGGGGCGAACTGAAGCTTTCTTT
CASSPGGGRTEAFF
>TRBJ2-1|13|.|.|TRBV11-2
TGTGCCAGCAGCTTAGGACTAGAACATGAGCAGTTCTTC
CASSLGLEHEQFF
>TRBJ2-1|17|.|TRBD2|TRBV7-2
TGTGCCAGCAGCTCGATCGGGACTATCAACGGCTACAATGAGCAGTTCTTC
CASSSIGTINGYNEQFF
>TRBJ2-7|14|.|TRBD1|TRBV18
TGTGCCAGCTCACAGGGACAGGGGGCCTACGAGCAGTACTTC
CASSQGQGAYEQYF